This TCR beta chain was recorded in a study of CD8 T cells in ankylosing spondylitis. Overall study results and limits: Blood from ankylosing spondylitis patients appeared to carry a characteristic roughly 8-variant TCR beta motif. Researchers report that disease-linked clones proved CD8+ and relatively rare in peripheral blood.

This clonotype appeared many times. The antigen is not known. Trimming left V 0 bases short and J 0 bases short, with 12 bases between. Germline loops: CDR1 LGHNA, CDR2 YSLEER. This CDR3 spans 17 amino acids. In making TCR beta libraries, quantitative 5'-RACE with molecular barcodes was used. TCRdb re-called the 5' RACE reads through MiXCR, storing one row per CDR3 protein. This sample has approximately 150,000 distinct CDR3 sequences, with approximately 9% found just once. This TCR came from a female donor with ankylosing spondylitis or in good health (not recorded which). The chain has TRBV4-3 and TRBJ2-1; D not resolved. The sample comprised blood, either unsorted or a sorted T cell fraction (not recorded which). As DNA, the CDR3 is TGCGCCAGCAGCCAAGATCTTGGATATGCCTCCTACAATGAGCAGTTCTTC. Its protein is CASSQDLGYASYNEQFF.